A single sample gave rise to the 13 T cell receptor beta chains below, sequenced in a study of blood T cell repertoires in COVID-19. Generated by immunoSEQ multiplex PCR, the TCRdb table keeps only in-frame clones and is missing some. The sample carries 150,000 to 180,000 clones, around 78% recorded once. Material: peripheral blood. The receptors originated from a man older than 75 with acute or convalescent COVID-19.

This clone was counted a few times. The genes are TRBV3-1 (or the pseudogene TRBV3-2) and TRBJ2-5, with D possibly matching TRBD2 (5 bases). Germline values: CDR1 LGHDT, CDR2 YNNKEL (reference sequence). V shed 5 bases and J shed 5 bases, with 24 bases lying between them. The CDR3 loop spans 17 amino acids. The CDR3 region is CASSIRAGESTMETQYF. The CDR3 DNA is TGTGCCAGCAGCATAAGGGCCGGGGAGAGTACTATGGAGACCCAGTACTTC.

The CDR3 DNA is TGCGCCAGCAGTGAGTCGTCGGTGGGGACAGTCCCCTACGAGCAGTACTTC. Protein: CASSESSVGTVPYEQYF. The rearrangement links TRBV10-1 to TRBJ2-7; 7 nucleotides align to TRBD1. The J segment lost 2 bases and the V segment lost 0 bases, leaving 10 bases of the junction unmatched. The CDR3 covers 17 residues. Germline CDR1 and CDR2: WNHNN and SYGVQD (reference sequence).

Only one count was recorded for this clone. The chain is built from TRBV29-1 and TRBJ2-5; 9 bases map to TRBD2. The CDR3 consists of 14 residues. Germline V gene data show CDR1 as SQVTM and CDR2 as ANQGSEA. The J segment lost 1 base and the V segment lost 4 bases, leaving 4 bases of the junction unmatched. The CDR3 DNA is TGCAGCGTTGTAGGCGGGGGGGCCCAAGAGACCCAGTACTTC. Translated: CSVVGGGAQETQYF.

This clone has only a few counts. This CDR3 reads CASRRRDRFNEQFF. CDR3 nucleotides: TGCGCCAGCAGAAGAAGGGACAGGTTCAATGAGCAGTTCTTC. The chain carries TRBV5-1 and TRBJ2-1, with 8 nucleotides matching TRBD1. Germline assignment: CDR1 SGHRS and CDR2 YFSETQ. The V segment lost 5 bases and the J segment 6 bases; nucleotides outside the gene matches: 7. The CDR3 covers 14 residues. Together with reference TRBV5-1 and TRBJ2-1, the CDR3 gives the full variable domain: KAGVTQTPRYLIKTRGQQVTLSCSPISGHRSVSWYQQTPGQGLQFLFEYFSETQRNKGNFPGRFSGRQFSNSRSEMNVSTLELGDSALYLCASRRRDRFNEQFFGPGTRLTVL.

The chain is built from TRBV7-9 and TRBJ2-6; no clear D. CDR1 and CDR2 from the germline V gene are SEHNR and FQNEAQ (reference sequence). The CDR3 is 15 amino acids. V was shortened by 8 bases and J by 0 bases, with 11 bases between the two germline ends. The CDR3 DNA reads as TGTGCCAGCGGTATGACAAGCTCTGGGGCCAACGTCCTGACTTTC. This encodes CASGMTSSGANVLTF. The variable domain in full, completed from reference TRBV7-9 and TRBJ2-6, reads DTGVSQNPRHKITKRGQNVTFRCDPISEHNRLYWYRQTLGQGPEFLTYFQNEAQLEKSRLLSDRFSAERPKGSFSTLEIQRTEQGDSAMYLCASGMTSSGANVLTFGAGSRLTVL.

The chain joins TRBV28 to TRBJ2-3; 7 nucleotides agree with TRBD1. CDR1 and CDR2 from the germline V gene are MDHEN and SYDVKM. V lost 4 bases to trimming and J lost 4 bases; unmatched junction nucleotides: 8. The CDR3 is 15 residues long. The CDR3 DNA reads TGTGCCAGCAGTTCTCCGGGACAGAAGCCAGATACGCAGTATTTT. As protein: CASSSPGQKPDTQYF.

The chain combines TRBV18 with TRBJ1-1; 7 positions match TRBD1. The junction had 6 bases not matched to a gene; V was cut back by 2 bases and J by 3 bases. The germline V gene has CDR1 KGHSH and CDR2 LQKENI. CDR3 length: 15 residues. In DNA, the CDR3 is TGTGCCAGCTCACCAGGGACAGAGAAAGACACTGAAGCTTTCTTT. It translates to CASSPGTEKDTEAFF.

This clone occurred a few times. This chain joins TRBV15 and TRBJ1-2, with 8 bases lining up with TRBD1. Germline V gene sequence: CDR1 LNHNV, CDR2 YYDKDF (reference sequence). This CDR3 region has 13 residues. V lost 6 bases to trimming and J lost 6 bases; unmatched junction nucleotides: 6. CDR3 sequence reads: CATRGSGGNGYTF. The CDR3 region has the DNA TGTGCCACCAGAGGGTCAGGGGGCAATGGCTACACCTTC.

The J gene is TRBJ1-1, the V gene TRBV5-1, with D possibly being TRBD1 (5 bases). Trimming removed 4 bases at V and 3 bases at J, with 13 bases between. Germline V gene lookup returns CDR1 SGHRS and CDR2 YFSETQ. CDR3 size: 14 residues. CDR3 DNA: TGCGCCAGCAGCGGACACACCACCGACACTGAAGCTTTCTTT. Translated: CASSGHTTDTEAFF.

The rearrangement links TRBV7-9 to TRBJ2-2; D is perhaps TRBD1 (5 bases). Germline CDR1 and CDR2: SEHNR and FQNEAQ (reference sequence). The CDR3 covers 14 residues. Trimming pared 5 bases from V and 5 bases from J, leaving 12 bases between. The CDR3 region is CASSTDQGTGELFF. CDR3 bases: TGTGCCAGCAGCACAGATCAGGGTACCGGGGAGCTGTTTTTT.

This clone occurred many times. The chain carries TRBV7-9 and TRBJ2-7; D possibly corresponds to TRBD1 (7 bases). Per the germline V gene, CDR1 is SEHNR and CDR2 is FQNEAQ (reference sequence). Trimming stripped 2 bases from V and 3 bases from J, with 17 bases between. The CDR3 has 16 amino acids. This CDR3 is CASSLSSATGYYEQYF. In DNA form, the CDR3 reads TGTGCCAGCAGCTTATCTAGCGCGACAGGGTACTACGAGCAGTACTTC.

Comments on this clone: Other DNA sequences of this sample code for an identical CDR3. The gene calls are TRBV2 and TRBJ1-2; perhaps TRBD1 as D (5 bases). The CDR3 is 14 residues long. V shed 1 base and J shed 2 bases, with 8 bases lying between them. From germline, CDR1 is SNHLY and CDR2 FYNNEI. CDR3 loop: CASSEGRGNYGYTF. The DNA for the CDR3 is TGTGCCAGCAGTGAAGGAAGGGGCAACTATGGCTACACCTTC.

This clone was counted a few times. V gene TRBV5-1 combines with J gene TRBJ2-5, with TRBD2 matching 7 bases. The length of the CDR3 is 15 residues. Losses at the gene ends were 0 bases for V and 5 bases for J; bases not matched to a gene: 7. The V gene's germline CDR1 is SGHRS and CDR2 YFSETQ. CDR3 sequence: CASSLGIGLGETQYF. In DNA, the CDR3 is TGCGCCAGCAGCTTGGGTATTGGACTAGGGGAGACCCAGTACTTC.